This is a list of T cell receptor beta chains from one sample in a study of liver allograft versus peripheral blood T cells. MiXCR, run by TCRdb on the reads, gives a single entry per CDR3 protein. The data contain approximately 15,000 distinct CDR3 sequences, under 25% of them singletons. All receptors come from a human patient who had a liver transplant. Some T cells here may be from the graft donor. The CDR3 runs from the conserved cysteine through the conserved F or W. D genes are given only for firm matches. Size is stated for part of the rows, as once, few or many counts, or as a class when the clone is expanded.

clone size: .
V gene: TRBV28
J gene: TRBJ1-5
D gene: .
CDR3 DNA: TGTGCCAGCGGGGGGGCGATCGGCAATCAGCCCCAGCATTTT
CDR3 protein: CASGGAIGNQPQHF

clone size: many
V gene: TRBV19
J gene: TRBJ2-1
D gene: .
CDR3 DNA: TGTGCCAGTAGTATAGGGGGTGAGCAGTTCTTC
CDR3 protein: CASSIGGEQFF

clone size: many
V gene: TRBV24-1
J gene: TRBJ2-3
D gene: TRBD2
CDR3 DNA: TGTGCCACCAGTGATGCGGCGGGAGACTCCACAGATACGCAGTATTTT
CDR3 protein: CATSDAAGDSTDTQYF

clone size: few
V gene: TRBV6-5
J gene: TRBJ2-7
D gene: .
CDR3 DNA: TGTGCCAGCAGTTACGTTCAGGGGCTGTACGAGCAGTACTTC
CDR3 protein: CASSYVQGLYEQYF

clone size: many
V gene: TRBV6-1
J gene: TRBJ2-7
D gene: .
CDR3 DNA: TGTGCCAGCAGCGTAGACCCAGGGAAAATGTACGAGCAGTACTTC
CDR3 protein: CASSVDPGKMYEQYF

clone size: medium-sized
V gene: TRBV18
J gene: TRBJ2-5
D gene: TRBD1
CDR3 DNA: TGTGCCAGCTCACAGGGACAGGGTGAGCAAGAGACCCAGTACTTC
CDR3 protein: CASSQGQGEQETQYF

clone size: .
V gene: TRBV6-2/TRBV6-3
J gene: TRBJ1-5
D gene: .
CDR3 DNA: TGTGCCAGCAGTTACCTTACGGAGGGTGGGCCCCAGCATTTT
CDR3 protein: CASSYLTEGGPQHF

clone size: .
V gene: TRBV20-1
J gene: TRBJ1-3
D gene: TRBD1
CDR3 DNA: TGCAGTGCAGCCGGGACAGCTGGAAACACCATATATTTT
CDR3 protein: CSAAGTAGNTIYF

clone size: medium-sized
V gene: TRBV6-2/TRBV6-3
J gene: TRBJ1-2
D gene: .
CDR3 DNA: TGTGCCAGCAGTTACGAGTACGGTCCTCGCGGAAACTATGGCTACACCTTC
CDR3 protein: CASSYEYGPRGNYGYTF

clone size: .
V gene: TRBV20-1
J gene: TRBJ1-1
D gene: TRBD1
CDR3 DNA: TGCAGTGCACGGACAGGGTCGTGGACTGAAGCTTTCTTT
CDR3 protein: CSARTGSWTEAFF

clone size: many
V gene: TRBV7-2
J gene: TRBJ2-1
D gene: .
CDR3 DNA: TGTGCCAGCAGCTATGCGGGGCGTCAGTTCTTC
CDR3 protein: CASSYAGRQFF

clone size: medium-sized
V gene: TRBV29-1
J gene: TRBJ1-1
D gene: .
CDR3 DNA: TGCAGCGTTACCGAAGTAGTGGGGCAGCAGAACACTGAAGCTTTCTTT
CDR3 protein: CSVTEVVGQQNTEAFF

clone size: .
V gene: TRBV27
J gene: TRBJ2-1
D gene: TRBD2
CDR3 DNA: TGTGCCAGCAGCCCACTAGCGGCCTCCTACAATGAGCAGTTCTTC
CDR3 protein: CASSPLAASYNEQFF

clone size: .
V gene: TRBV14
J gene: TRBJ2-3
D gene: TRBD1
CDR3 DNA: TGTGCCAGCAGCCCAACCCGGGACAGGAGCACAGATACGCAGTATTTT
CDR3 protein: CASSPTRDRSTDTQYF

clone size: .
V gene: TRBV7-9
J gene: TRBJ1-5
D gene: .
CDR3 DNA: TGTGCCAGCAGCCCCGGGGGGGCGAGAAATCAGCCCCAGCATTTT
CDR3 protein: CASSPGGARNQPQHF

clone size: .
V gene: TRBV29-1
J gene: TRBJ2-3
D gene: TRBD2
CDR3 DNA: TGCAGCGTCCAGAGAACTAGCGGGGTAACAGATACGCAGTATTTT
CDR3 protein: CSVQRTSGVTDTQYF

clone size: few
V gene: TRBV28
J gene: TRBJ2-3
D gene: .
CDR3 DNA: TGTGCCAGCAGACTCCCTAGCACAGATACGCAGTATTTT
CDR3 protein: CASRLPSTDTQYF

clone size: medium-sized
V gene: TRBV19
J gene: TRBJ2-1
D gene: TRBD2
CDR3 DNA: TGTGCCAGTAGTCCCGGTCTACTAGCGGGAGGGGCCGATACCTACAATGAGCAGTTCTTC
CDR3 protein: CASSPGLLAGGADTYNEQFF

clone size: .
V gene: TRBV29-1
J gene: TRBJ2-7
D gene: .
CDR3 DNA: TGCAGCGTGGAAAGGGACCGAGACCACGAGCAGTACTTC
CDR3 protein: CSVERDRDHEQYF

clone size: medium-sized
V gene: TRBV18
J gene: TRBJ1-2
D gene: .
CDR3 DNA: TGTGCCAGCTCACCGGGACCCACTAACTATGGCTACACCTTC
CDR3 protein: CASSPGPTNYGYTF

clone size: once
V gene: TRBV5-6
J gene: TRBJ2-3
D gene: .
CDR3 DNA: TGTGCCAGCAGTTTAATTTTGACGACAGATACGCAGTATTTT
CDR3 protein: CASSLILTTDTQYF

clone size: .
V gene: TRBV12-3/TRBV12-4
J gene: TRBJ2-3
D gene: TRBD2
CDR3 DNA: TGTGCCAGCAGAAGCCGGACTAGCGGGATCATGCAAGATACGCAGTATTTT
CDR3 protein: CASRSRTSGIMQDTQYF

clone size: .
V gene: TRBV7-2
J gene: TRBJ2-1
D gene: .
CDR3 DNA: TGTGCCAGCAGCCTTGGGACGGTTAATGAGCAGTTCTTC
CDR3 protein: CASSLGTVNEQFF

clone size: few
V gene: TRBV15
J gene: TRBJ2-3
D gene: .
CDR3 DNA: TGTGCCACCAGCAGAGAGATGGCAGTACTATTGGGCACAGATACGCAGTATTTT
CDR3 protein: CATSREMAVLLGTDTQYF

clone size: many
V gene: TRBV10-3
J gene: TRBJ1-5
D gene: .
CDR3 DNA: TGTGCCATCGGTACCGACAGGTATCAGCCCCAGCATTTT
CDR3 protein: CAIGTDRYQPQHF